The 16 T cell receptor beta chains below were found in one sample sequenced in a study of blood T cell repertoires in COVID-19. Measured with immunoSEQ multiplex PCR; TCRdb has only the in-frame clones, and not every one. The data show roughly 220,000 clones, with around 86% seen just once and approximately 2.9% held by the top ten. The specimen was peripheral blood. Source of these receptors: a man aged 60 to 75 with acute or convalescent COVID-19.

The chain links TRBV27 to TRBJ2-5; TRBD1 agrees at 7 bases. V lost 5 bases, J lost 5 bases, and 17 bases stayed unmatched. Per the germline V gene, CDR1 is MNHEY and CDR2 is SMNVEV (reference sequence). The CDR3 has 17 residues. The CDR3 DNA reads TGTGCCAGCAGTCATCGACAGGGAAGGAACCTCAGGGAGACCCAGTACTTC. Residues: CASSHRQGRNLRETQYF.

The genes are TRBV19 and TRBJ2-5, with 8 bases matching TRBD2. With 1 base clipped from V and 2 bases from J, the junction kept 3 bases outside the gene matches. This CDR3 comprises 15 residues. Per germline, CDR1 LNHDA and CDR2 SQIVND (reference sequence). The CDR3 sequence: CASSIGGGRQETQYF. In nucleotides, the CDR3 is TGTGCCAGTAGTATAGGCGGGGGGCGGCAAGAGACCCAGTACTTC. Full variable domain (remainder filled in from reference TRBV19 and TRBJ2-5): DGGITQSPKYLFRKEGQNVTLSCEQNLNHDAMYWYRQDPGQGLRLIYYSQIVNDFQKGDIAEGYSVSREKKESFPLTVTSAQKNPTAFYLCASSIGGGRQETQYFGPGTRLLVL.

This chain connects TRBV18 to TRBJ1-2, with 10 nucleotides matching TRBD1. V dropped 3 bases and J dropped 6; count of bases not matched to a gene: 7. Germline-derived CDR1 and CDR2 are KGHSH and LQKENI. The CDR3 spans 15 residues. The CDR3 DNA is TGTGCCAGCTCACCGGCCGGGACAGGGGCTGATGGCTACACCTTC. Residues: CASSPAGTGADGYTF.

V usage is TRBV2 and J usage is TRBJ1-4; 9 bases map to TRBD1. The ends lost 7 bases at V and 4 bases at J; junction bases unmatched: 4. Germline CDR1 SNHLY, CDR2 FYNNEI. The CDR3 loop spans 14 amino acids. The CDR3 protein is CASTATGGNEKLFF. In DNA form, the CDR3 reads TGTGCCAGCACCGCGACAGGGGGTAATGAAAAACTGTTTTTT.

This chain connects TRBV5-1 to TRBJ2-4; 7 bases line up with TRBD1. V shed 1 base and J 3 bases; nucleotides not matched to a gene: 13. Germline CDR1 reads SGHRS; CDR2 reads YFSETQ. This CDR3 is built from 18 residues. CDR3 residues: CASSLWGTVGLGKNIQYF. The CDR3 DNA follows: TGCGCCAGCAGCTTGTGGGGGACAGTGGGGCTGGGCAAAAACATTCAGTACTTC.

The sample holds one count of this clone. This chain joins TRBV5-1 and TRBJ2-3; 11 bases are shared with TRBD2. Germline loops: CDR1 SGHRS, CDR2 YFSETQ. Trimming at V came to 1 base and at J to 5 bases, leaving 6 bases not matched to a gene. The CDR3 has 16 amino acids. The CDR3 DNA reads as TGCGCCAGCAGCTTGTATCTAGCGGGGGGAGGAGATACGCAGTATTTT. It is translated as CASSLYLAGGGDTQYF.

The chain carries TRBV7-2 and TRBJ2-3, with a weak D call TRBD1 (6 bases). Trimming removed 5 bases from V and 1 base from J, with 16 bases in between. CDR1 is SGHTA, CDR2 FQGNSA, per germline. This CDR3 comprises 16 residues. Written as DNA, the CDR3 is TGTGCCAGCAGCCCACGATACAGGGTTGGCACAGATACGCAGTATTTT. It translates to CASSPRYRVGTDTQYF.

In nucleotides, the CDR3 is TGTGCCAGCAGTTTCGTAACCCCCTCCGGGGGTCAAAATTCACCCCTCCACTTT. Encoded protein: CASSFVTPSGGQNSPLHF. The gene calls are TRBV28 and TRBJ1-6, with D maybe TRBD1 (5 bases). The CDR3 is 18 residues long. Trimming cost V 3 bases and J 7 bases, with 22 bases left between them. Germline V gives CDR1 MDHEN, CDR2 SYDVKM.

The chain joins TRBV5-1 to TRBJ1-1; 7 bases are a match to TRBD1. Germline V gene sequence: CDR1 SGHRS, CDR2 YFSETQ. With 4 bases clipped from V and 5 bases from J, the junction kept 14 bases outside the gene matches. The CDR3 is 16 amino acids. As DNA, the CDR3 is TGCGCCAGCAGCCCAAGACGACAGGGTACTACGACTGAAGCTTTCTTT. It translates to CASSPRRQGTTTEAFF.

Concerning this clone: Sequence at one end of the junction differs from germline and may be a read error. The V gene is TRBV5-1, the J gene TRBJ2-3, with TRBD2 identical over 12 bases. The CDR3 contains 18 residues. Germline CDR1 and CDR2: SGHRS and YFSETQ. The CDR3 DNA reads TGCGCCAGCAGCTTGGGACTAGCGGGGGCCCCTGCCACAGGTACGCAGTATTTT. It encodes CASSLGLAGAPATGTQYF.

The rearrangement links TRBV27 to TRBJ2-1, with TRBD2 matching 10 bases. The CDR3 extends over 16 amino acids. Germline values: CDR1 MNHEY, CDR2 SMNVEV (reference sequence). V shed 4 bases and J 4 bases; nucleotides not matched to a gene: 7. The CDR3 DNA reads TGTGCCAGCAGTTGGGATAGCGGGGGGACGTACAATGAGCAGTTCTTC. Its protein product is CASSWDSGGTYNEQFF.

The V and J genes are TRBV14 and TRBJ2-1, with 15 bases fitting TRBD2. Germline-derived CDR1 and CDR2 are SGHDN and FVKESK. There are 19 residues in the CDR3. Losses at the gene ends were 0 bases for V and 2 bases for J; bases not matched to a gene: 5. The CDR3 DNA sequence: TGTGCCAGCAGCCAAGATCGGACTAGCGGGGGGGCCGCCTACAATGAGCAGTTCTTC. This sequence encodes CASSQDRTSGGAAYNEQFF.

Notes on this clone: Other DNA sequences from this sample encode an identical CDR3 as well. The chain employs TRBV5-4 and TRBJ1-4; 7 nucleotides align to TRBD1. J lost 8 bases, V lost 4 bases, and 8 bases had no gene match. Germline CDR1 SGHNT, CDR2 YYREEE (reference sequence). The CDR3 has 14 residues. As DNA, the CDR3 is TGTGCCAGCAGCCGTACAGGGGAAGGGGAAAAACTGTTTTTT. It encodes CASSRTGEGEKLFF.

The chain is built from TRBV9 and TRBJ1-1, with D hard to call. Germline CDR1 is SGDLS and CDR2 is YYNGEE. The V and J ends lost 4 bases and 3 bases respectively, with 13 bases between them. This CDR3 region has 14 residues. In nucleotides, the CDR3 is TGTGCCAGCAGCCTTGGGCCCAGGTACACTGAAGCTTTCTTT. It specifies CASSLGPRYTEAFF. Full variable domain (missing parts from reference TRBV9 and TRBJ1-1): DSGVTQTPKHLITATGQRVTLRCSPRSGDLSVYWYQQSLDQGLQFLIQYYNGEERAKGNILERFSAQQFPDLHSELNLSSLELGDSALYFCASSLGPRYTEAFFGQGTRLTVV.

About this clone: Other nucleotide sequences from this sample produce the same CDR3. The chain links TRBV15 to TRBJ2-7, with TRBD2 matching 9 bases. In germline, CDR1 is LNHNV, CDR2 YYDKDF (reference sequence). The CDR3 has 17 amino acids. V was clipped by 0 bases and J by 0 bases; unmatched bases: 6. For the CDR3, the DNA is TGTGCCACCAGCAGAGATAGGCTAGCGGGGAGCTCCTACGAGCAGTACTTC. Translating it yields CATSRDRLAGSSYEQYF.

This chain uses TRBV2 with TRBJ2-5, with 7 bases fitting TRBD2. Losses at the gene ends were 7 bases for V and 7 bases for J; bases not matched to a gene: 6. This CDR3 region has 12 residues. Per the germline V gene, CDR1 is SNHLY and CDR2 is FYNNEI. The CDR3 spells CASTGEGWTQYF. CDR3 DNA: TGTGCCAGCACGGGGGAGGGTTGGACCCAGTACTTC.